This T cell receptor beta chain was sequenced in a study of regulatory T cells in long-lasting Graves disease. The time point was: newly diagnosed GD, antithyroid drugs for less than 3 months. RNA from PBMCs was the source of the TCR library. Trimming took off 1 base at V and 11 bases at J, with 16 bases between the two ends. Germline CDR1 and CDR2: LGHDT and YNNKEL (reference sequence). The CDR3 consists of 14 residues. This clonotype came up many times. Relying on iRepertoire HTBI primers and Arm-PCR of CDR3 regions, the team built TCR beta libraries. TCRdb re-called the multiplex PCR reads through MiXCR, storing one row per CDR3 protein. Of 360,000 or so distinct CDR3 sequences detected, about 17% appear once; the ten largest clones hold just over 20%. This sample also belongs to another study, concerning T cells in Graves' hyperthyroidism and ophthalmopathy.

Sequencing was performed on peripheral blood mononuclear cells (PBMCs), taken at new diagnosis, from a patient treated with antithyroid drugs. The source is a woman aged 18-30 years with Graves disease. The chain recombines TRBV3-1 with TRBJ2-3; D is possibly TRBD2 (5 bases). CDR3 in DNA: TGTGCCAGCAGCCAAGCACTAGACTCAGCGGAGCAGTATTTT. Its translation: CASSQALDSAEQYF.